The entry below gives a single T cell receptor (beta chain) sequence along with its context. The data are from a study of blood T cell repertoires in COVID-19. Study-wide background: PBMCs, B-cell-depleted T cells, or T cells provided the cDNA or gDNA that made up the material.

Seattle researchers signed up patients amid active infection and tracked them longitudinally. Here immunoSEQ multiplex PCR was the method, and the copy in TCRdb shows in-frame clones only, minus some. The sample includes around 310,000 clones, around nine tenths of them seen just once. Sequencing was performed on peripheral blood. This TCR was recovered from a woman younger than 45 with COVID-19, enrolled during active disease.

CDR3 region: CATSDLLSGIGGELFF. As DNA, the CDR3 is TGTGCCACCAGTGATTTACTTAGCGGGATAGGCGGGGAGCTGTTTTTT. The chain links TRBV24-1 to TRBJ2-2; 8 positions agree with TRBD2. Trimming took 1 base from V and 7 from J; bases not matched to a gene: 7. This CDR3 region has 16 residues. CDR1 is KGHDR, CDR2 SFDVKD, per germline.